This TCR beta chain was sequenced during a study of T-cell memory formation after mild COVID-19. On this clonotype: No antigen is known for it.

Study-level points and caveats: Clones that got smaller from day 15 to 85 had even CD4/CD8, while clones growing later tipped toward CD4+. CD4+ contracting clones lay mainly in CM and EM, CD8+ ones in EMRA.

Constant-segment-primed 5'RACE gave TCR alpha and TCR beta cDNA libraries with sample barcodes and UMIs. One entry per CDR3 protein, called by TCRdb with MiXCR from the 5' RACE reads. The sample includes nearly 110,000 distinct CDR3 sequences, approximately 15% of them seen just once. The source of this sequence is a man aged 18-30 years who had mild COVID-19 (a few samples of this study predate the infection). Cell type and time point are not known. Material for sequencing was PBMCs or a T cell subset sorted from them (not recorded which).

This chain's CDR3 is CASSTDATGSQPQHF. As DNA, the CDR3 is TGTGCCAGCAGCACCGACGCGACAGGGAGTCAGCCCCAGCATTTT. This rearrangement joins TRBV9 to TRBJ1-5, with TRBD1 identical over 7 bases. Germline values: CDR1 SGDLS, CDR2 YYNGEE. The ends lost 4 bases at V and 6 bases at J; junction bases unmatched: 10. The CDR3 is 15 amino acids.